The next 26 T cell receptor beta chains were all read from a single sample in a study of shared T cell receptors in the human thymus. Clones were sequenced by immunoSEQ multiplex PCR, and TCRdb holds only the in-frame ones, with some missing. The sample has roughly 700,000 clones, around 89% seen once. These data were likewise used in another study, on human thymus T cells.

Sequenced sample: thymocytes. The receptors were gathered from a boy in the first two years of life with a congenital heart defect.

This clone has just one count. This chain joins TRBV13 and TRBJ1-1, with D perhaps matching TRBD1 (6 bases). The CDR3 is 14 residues long. Per germline, CDR1 PRHDT and CDR2 FYEKMQ (reference sequence). V shed 5 bases and J shed 5 bases, with 15 bases lying between them. The CDR3, as DNA: TGTGCCAGCAGCCCAGTTCAGGGGCCTACTGAAGCTTTCTTT. It yields the protein CASSPVQGPTEAFF.

The chain links TRBV25-1 to TRBJ2-3, with D hard to call. The V end was cut by 3 bases, the J end by 4 bases, with 5 bases between. Germline V lookup: CDR1 MGHDK, CDR2 SYGVNS. This CDR3 comprises 12 residues. Written as DNA, the CDR3 is TGTGCCAGCAGTGACCTAGCAGATACGCAGTATTTT. It yields the protein CASSDLADTQYF.

This chain joins TRBV11-2 and TRBJ2-7, with D tentatively TRBD1 (5 bases). This CDR3 comprises 14 residues. Germline V gives CDR1 SGHAT, CDR2 FQNNGV. The V end lost 1 base, the J end lost 5 bases, and 12 bases lay between the germline ends. The CDR3 DNA reads TGTGCCAGCAGCTTAGGCCAGGGCGTCGACGAGCAGTACTTC. This gives the protein CASSLGQGVDEQYF.

Only a few counts were recorded for this clone. This chain joins TRBV5-5 and TRBJ1-1; 9 bases match TRBD1. The CDR3 extends over 14 amino acids. The J segment lost 5 bases and the V segment lost 4 bases, leaving 6 bases of the junction unmatched. Germline CDR1 SGHKS, CDR2 YYEKEE (reference sequence). Here the CDR3 DNA reads TGTGCCAGCAGCCCGACAGGGGGGTATACTGAAGCTTTCTTT. Protein: CASSPTGGYTEAFF.

The V call is TRBV5-4, the J call TRBJ2-1, with unresolved D. V dropped 4 bases and J dropped 9 bases, with 17 bases sitting between them. CDR3 size: 14 residues. Germline-derived CDR1 and CDR2 are SGHNT and YYREEE (reference sequence). CDR3 loop: CASSPRESSGEQFF. CDR3 nucleotides: TGTGCCAGCAGCCCTAGAGAGTCTTCGGGTGAGCAGTTCTTC.

This clone appeared a few times. This chain joins TRBV29-1 and TRBJ1-1, with 7 bases that match TRBD1. V trimming: 5 bases; J trimming: 5 bases; junction bases outside the gene matches: 11. This CDR3 has 14 residues. CDR1 SQVTM and CDR2 ANQGSEA come from the germline V gene. The DNA of the CDR3 is TGCAGCGTTTCCTCCGGACAGGAGAGGACTGAAGCTTTCTTT. It specifies CSVSSGQERTEAFF.

This chain joins TRBV4-3 and TRBJ2-1; weak D call: TRBD2 (6 bases). From germline, CDR1 is LGHNA and CDR2 YSLEER. This CDR3 is 18 amino acids long. The germline V and J ends were trimmed by 1 base and 5 bases, with 21 bases remaining between them. The CDR3 DNA is TGCGCCAGCAGCCAAGCCGGCGGGGTAGGCCCTTCGAACAATGAGCAGTTCTTC. This encodes CASSQAGGVGPSNNEQFF.

V usage is TRBV19 and J usage is TRBJ2-2, with 10 nucleotides matching TRBD2. The V gene's germline CDR1 is LNHDA and CDR2 SQIVND (reference sequence). The CDR3 length is 19 residues. With V trimmed by 0 bases and J by 6 bases, 13 bases remained unmatched. CDR3 sequence (DNA): TGTGCCAGTAGTATAGATCAGGGCCTAGCGGGAGATAATGCCGGGGAGCTGTTTTTT. The encoded protein is CASSIDQGLAGDNAGELFF.

The V and J genes are TRBV4-1 and TRBJ2-1; 8 positions agree with TRBD2. The CDR3 totals 17 residues. The V segment lost 1 base and the J segment 8 bases; nucleotides outside the gene matches: 13. The germline CDR1 and CDR2 sequences are MGHRA and YSYEKL. CDR3 loop: CASSQAFPAGVRDEQFF. CDR3 coding DNA: TGCGCCAGCAGCCAAGCCTTCCCAGCGGGAGTTAGGGATGAGCAGTTCTTC.

This clone was detected only once. The V gene is TRBV5-1, the J gene TRBJ2-7; 12 positions match TRBD1. There are 15 residues in the CDR3. With 4 bases clipped from V and 7 bases from J, the junction kept 9 bases outside the gene matches. CDR1 SGHRS and CDR2 YFSETQ come from the germline V gene. Here the CDR3 reads CASSLSGQGALEQYF. The CDR3 DNA follows: TGCGCCAGCAGCCTATCGGGACAGGGGGCTTTAGAGCAGTACTTC.

For the CDR3, the DNA is TGTGCCAGCAGCTTACCTCACACTTACACAGGGAAAGAGACCCAGTACTTC. Translating it yields CASSLPHTYTGKETQYF. The V and J genes are TRBV7-2 and TRBJ2-5, with a weak D call TRBD1 (6 bases). CDR3 size: 17 residues. Germline V gene sequence: CDR1 SGHTA, CDR2 FQGNSA. The V and J ends lost 2 bases and 3 bases respectively, with 19 bases between them.

J is TRBJ2-7 and V is TRBV11-3; unclear D gene. With 10 bases removed from V and 5 bases from J, the gap between germline ends came to 3 bases. Germline V gives CDR1 SGHNT, CDR2 YENEEA. CDR3 length equals 8 residues. CDR3 coding DNA: TGTGCCACGGACGAGCAGTACTTC. Encoded protein: CATDEQYF.

This clone came up a few times. Here the CDR3 DNA reads TGTGCCAGCAGCTCAGGAGGCGGAGAGAATCAGCCCCAGCATTTT. Translated: CASSSGGGENQPQHF. The chain combines TRBV6-5 with TRBJ1-5; D not certain. V lost 6 bases, J lost 4 bases, and 16 bases lay in between. This CDR3 comprises 15 residues. CDR1 is MNHEY and CDR2 is SVGAGI in the germline V gene.

This clone appeared a few times. V usage is TRBV7-2 and J usage is TRBJ2-6, with unresolved D. The CDR3 covers 17 residues. Trimming shortened V by 1 base and J by 0 bases, and 10 bases separated the two germline ends. Germline CDR1 is SGHTA and CDR2 is FQGNSA. CDR3 sequence (DNA): TGTGCCAGCAGCTTAGGGAGAGATTACTCTGGGGCCAACGTCCTGACTTTC. Protein sequence: CASSLGRDYSGANVLTF.

V and J are TRBV28 and TRBJ2-1; 10 positions match TRBD2. After removal of 3 bases from V and 4 bases from J, the junction contained 12 bases not matched to a gene. The CDR3 consists of 18 residues. Germline CDR1 is MDHEN and CDR2 is SYDVKM. CDR3 sequence reads: CASSFRAPGLAPYNEQFF. The CDR3 DNA is TGTGCCAGCAGTTTCCGAGCGCCGGGACTAGCGCCATACAATGAGCAGTTCTTC.

This clone was counted once. The chain is built from TRBV7-2 and TRBJ2-4; TRBD2 agrees at 8 bases. Germline lookup yields CDR1 SGHTA and CDR2 FQGNSA. Trimming removed 1 base from V and 3 bases from J; junction bases left unmatched: 8. The CDR3 spans 17 residues. CDR3 loop: CASSLDPPTSGKNIQYF. The DNA of the CDR3 is TGTGCCAGCAGCTTAGACCCCCCTACTAGCGGCAAAAACATTCAGTACTTC.

Notes on this clone: Other DNA variants within this sample encode the same CDR3. The genes are TRBV7-6 and TRBJ2-3; 14 bases map to TRBD2. The germline V gene has CDR1 SGHVS and CDR2 FNYEAQ. This CDR3 contains 17 residues. After removal of 6 bases from V and 2 bases from J, the junction contained 7 bases not matched to a gene. The CDR3: CASRPGLAGVDTDTQYF. The CDR3 DNA follows: TGTGCCAGCAGACCGGGACTAGCGGGAGTCGACACAGATACGCAGTATTTT. The complete variable domain, with remaining parts taken from reference TRBV7-6 and TRBJ2-3, reads GAGVSQSPRYKVTKRGQDVALRCDPISGHVSLYWYRQALGQGPEFLTYFNYEAQQDKSGLPNDRFSAERPEGSISTLTIQRTEQRDSAMYRCASRPGLAGVDTDTQYFGPGTRLTVL.

This clone was observed a handful of times. This sequence joins TRBV6-1 and TRBJ1-3, with D unclear. This CDR3 spans 13 amino acids. Germline loops: CDR1 MNHNS, CDR2 SASEGT. Trimming removed 6 bases from V and 9 bases from J, with 15 bases in between. The CDR3 loop is CASSDTKSFTIYF. In DNA, the CDR3 is TGTGCCAGCAGCGACACAAAATCTTTCACCATATATTTT.

A few counts support this clone. This rearrangement joins TRBV29-1 to TRBJ1-2, with 7 bases that match TRBD1. Germline CDR1 is SQVTM and CDR2 is ANQGSEA. The ends lost 1 base at V and 2 bases at J; junction bases unmatched: 10. CDR3 length: 16 amino acids. The CDR3 sequence: CSVEAGAGGGNYGYTF. CDR3 in DNA: TGCAGCGTTGAAGCTGGGGCAGGGGGTGGGAACTATGGCTACACCTTC.

This clone was observed a handful of times. The chain uses TRBV5-3 and TRBJ1-3; D ambiguous. TRBV5-3 is treated as an ORF (open reading frame) with a function not yet certain. V lost 4 bases and J 2 bases, leaving 16 bases between the germline ends. This CDR3 has 16 residues. CDR3 bases: TGTGCCAGAAGCCTGACGAAGGAGAACCCTGGAAACACCATATATTTT. Translated, it gives CARSLTKENPGNTIYF.

This sequence joins TRBV4-1 and TRBJ2-1; 9 nucleotides line up with TRBD2. J gave up 6 bases and V 7 bases, and 19 bases lay outside the gene matches. CDR1 and CDR2 (germline): MGHRA, YSYEKL. CDR3 length equals 18 residues. The CDR3 is CASNPKGLGGGRGNEQFF. Here the CDR3 DNA reads TGCGCCAGCAACCCCAAGGGCCTCGGGGGCGGGAGGGGCAATGAGCAGTTCTTC.

V gene TRBV5-4 combines with J gene TRBJ2-7; 7 nucleotides line up with TRBD1. V lost 4 bases and J lost 3; bases outside the gene matches: 7. CDR3 length: 14 amino acids. Germline lookup yields CDR1 SGHNT and CDR2 YYREEE (reference sequence). The CDR3: CASSPGQDHYEQYF. Here the CDR3 DNA reads TGTGCCAGCAGCCCTGGACAGGACCACTACGAGCAGTACTTC.

The chain links TRBV2 to TRBJ1-1; 9 bases fit TRBD1. This CDR3 contains 14 residues. The V and J ends lost 5 bases and 7 bases, in that order; junction bases with no gene match: 8. Germline V gives CDR1 SNHLY, CDR2 FYNNEI. The CDR3 is CASSPRQGDREAFF. CDR3 in DNA: TGTGCCAGCAGTCCGAGACAGGGGGATCGTGAAGCTTTCTTT. Based on the CDR3 plus reference TRBV2 and TRBJ1-1, the full variable domain is EPEVTQTPSHQVTQMGQEVILRCVPISNHLYFYWYRQILGQKVEFLVSFYNNEISEKSEIFDDQFSVERPDGSNFTLKIRSTKLEDSAMYFCASSPRQGDREAFFGQGTRLTVV.

The rearrangement joins TRBV5-6 to TRBJ2-7; TRBD1 matches 8 bases. CDR1 is SGHDT, CDR2 YYEEEE, per germline. The CDR3 sequence is 15 residues long. The J segment lost 2 bases and the V segment lost 1 base, leaving 5 bases of the junction unmatched. The CDR3, as DNA: TGTGCCAGCAGCTTGCACAGGGGGACTCCCTACGAGCAGTACTTC. It yields the protein CASSLHRGTPYEQYF.

This chain connects TRBV5-1 to TRBJ2-1; 7 bases are shared with TRBD2. The CDR3 loop spans 15 amino acids. CDR1 SGHRS and CDR2 YFSETQ come from the germline V gene. V lost 7 bases, J lost 3 bases, and 10 bases stayed unmatched. CDR3 nucleotides: TGCGCCAGCGCAAAATTAAGCGGGGACTACAATGAGCAGTTCTTC. The encoded protein is CASAKLSGDYNEQFF. Full variable domain (outside the CDR3, taken from reference TRBV5-1 and TRBJ2-1): KAGVTQTPRYLIKTRGQQVTLSCSPISGHRSVSWYQQTPGQGLQFLFEYFSETQRNKGNFPGRFSGRQFSNSRSEMNVSTLELGDSALYLCASAKLSGDYNEQFFGPGTRLTVL.

The genes are TRBV19 and TRBJ1-1, with D maybe TRBD1 (5 bases). The CDR3 consists of 10 residues. V lost 10 bases and J 4 bases, leaving 7 bases between the germline ends. Germline CDR1 and CDR2: LNHDA and SQIVND (reference sequence). CDR3 amino acids: CAIGATEAFF. CDR3 nucleotide sequence: TGTGCCATTGGGGCCACTGAAGCTTTCTTT.